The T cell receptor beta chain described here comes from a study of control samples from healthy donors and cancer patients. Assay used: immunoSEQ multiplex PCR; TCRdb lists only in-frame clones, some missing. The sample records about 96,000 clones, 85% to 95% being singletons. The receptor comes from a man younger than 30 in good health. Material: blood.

The CDR3 here is CASSQGRQYSPLHF. The CDR3 DNA reads as TGTGCCAGCAGCCAAGGGCGTCAGTATTCACCCCTCCACTTT. The genes are TRBV14 and TRBJ1-6, with D uncertain. V lost 1 base and J 8 bases, leaving 9 bases between the germline ends. This CDR3 contains 14 residues. Germline assignment: CDR1 SGHDN and CDR2 FVKESK. Complete variable domain (other parts from reference TRBV14 and TRBJ1-6): EAGVTQFPSHSVIEKGQTVTLRCDPISGHDNLYWYRRVMGKEIKFLLHFVKESKQDESGMPNNRFLAERTGGTYSTLKVQPAELEDSGVYFCASSQGRQYSPLHFGNGTRLTVT.